Following are 25 T cell receptor beta chains from one sample sequenced in a study of shared clonotypes between healthy human individuals. TCRdb keeps only in-frame clones here, not all; method: immunoSEQ multiplex PCR. The repertoire holds approximately 470,000 clones, approximately 84% seen once, with about 12% in the top ten. The specimen was PBMCs. The receptors here all came from a woman in her thirties or forties in good health. Some clones in this sample may be carry-over from other donors' samples.

The chain has TRBV9 and TRBJ1-2; 7 bases match TRBD1. The CDR3 runs to 14 residues. The ends lost 5 bases at V and 2 bases at J; junction bases unmatched: 6. Germline V gene data show CDR1 as SGDLS and CDR2 as YYNGEE. CDR3 nucleotides: TGTGCCAGCAGTCCTGCGGGACAGAACTATGGCTACACCTTC. Protein sequence: CASSPAGQNYGYTF. Full variable domain (remainder filled in from reference TRBV9 and TRBJ1-2): DSGVTQTPKHLITATGQRVTLRCSPRSGDLSVYWYQQSLDQGLQFLIQYYNGEERAKGNILERFSAQQFPDLHSELNLSSLELGDSALYFCASSPAGQNYGYTFGSGTRLTVV.

The chain couples TRBV19 to TRBJ2-6; 7 positions match TRBD1. The V and J ends lost 6 bases and 0 bases, in that order; junction bases with no gene match: 11. Germline assignment: CDR1 LNHDA and CDR2 SQIVND (reference sequence). The CDR3 is 18 amino acids. CDR3 nucleotides: TGTGCCAGTAGCCACATTTGGACAGGAAGCTCTGGGGCCAACGTCCTGACTTTC. This gives the protein CASSHIWTGSSGANVLTF.

There are a few counts of this clone. This chain joins TRBV7-9 and TRBJ2-7; D is perhaps TRBD2 (6 bases). The germline V gene encodes CDR1 SEHNR and CDR2 FQNEAQ (reference sequence). V lost 5 bases and J lost 7, with 18 bases in between. The CDR3 is made up of 14 amino acids. CDR3 in amino acids: CASSPRGLGGEQYF. The DNA for the CDR3 is TGTGCCAGCAGCCCGCGGGGTTTAGGAGGTGAGCAGTACTTC.

With respect to this clone: A read error is possible here, since a much larger clone lies one base away. Other nucleotide sequences in the sample specify the same CDR3. The chain couples TRBV6-1 to TRBJ2-1; D unresolved. This CDR3 spans 15 amino acids. Germline values: CDR1 MNHNS, CDR2 SASEGT. CDR3 sequence (DNA): TGTGCTAGCAGTGAAGCTGACGGATCATACAATGAGCAGTTCTTC. It encodes CASSEADGSYNEQFF.

The V gene is TRBV2, the J gene TRBJ2-5; D might be TRBD1 (5 bases). The germline V gene has CDR1 SNHLY and CDR2 FYNNEI. The CDR3 consists of 12 residues. V lost 7 bases, J lost 3 bases, and 9 bases lay in between. The CDR3 here is CASIATEETQYF. For the CDR3, the DNA is TGTGCCAGCATTGCGACAGAAGAGACCCAGTACTTC.

V and J are TRBV6-1 and TRBJ1-5; D is ambiguous. Germline CDR1 and CDR2: MNHNS and SASEGT. This CDR3 spans 15 amino acids. V lost 0 bases to trimming and J lost 4 bases, with 10 bases between them. In nucleotides, the CDR3 is TGTGCCAGCAGTGAAGCAGCAGGAATAAATCAGCCCCAGCATTTT. Translated: CASSEAAGINQPQHF.

This clone was detected ten times or more. The V call is TRBV29-1, the J call TRBJ2-1; TRBD1 is a possible D gene (6 bases). In germline, CDR1 is SQVTM, CDR2 ANQGSEA. The CDR3 is made up of 11 amino acids. The CDR3 bases are TGCAGTGGGGGCCGTTCGGGTGAGCAGTTCTTC. Translated, it gives CSGGRSGEQFF.

The chain links TRBV27 to TRBJ2-4, with D unresolved. V shed 3 bases and J shed 3 bases, with 15 bases lying between them. The CDR3 is 16 amino acids. Germline V gene sequence: CDR1 MNHEY, CDR2 SMNVEV (reference sequence). CDR3 nucleotides: TGTGCCAGCAGTTTTCTGGCCACTTATAGCAAAAACATTCAGTACTTC. Translated: CASSFLATYSKNIQYF.

This clone has just a few counts. This chain joins TRBV5-1 and TRBJ2-5; no reliable D call. V gave up 5 bases and J gave up 1 base, with 6 bases separating them. Looked up from germline, CDR1 is SGHRS and CDR2 is YFSETQ. The CDR3 totals 12 residues. The CDR3 spells CASRNVQETQYF. The DNA for the CDR3 is TGCGCCAGCAGAAACGTCCAAGAGACCCAGTACTTC.

In its sample, this clone was seen a few times. The genes are TRBV28 and TRBJ1-5; 9 bases are a match to TRBD1. Germline trimming cut 6 bases from V and 7 bases from J; bases unmatched to any gene: 7. The germline gives CDR1 MDHEN, CDR2 SYDVKM. This CDR3 comprises 14 residues. CDR3 nucleotides: TGTGCCAGCAGGGGGACAGGGACCGTCCAGCCCCAGCATTTT. Its protein is CASRGTGTVQPQHF.

The gene calls are TRBV7-2 and TRBJ2-3; 8 nucleotides agree with TRBD2. The CDR3 has 16 amino acids. V trimming: 1 base; J trimming: 0 bases; junction bases outside the gene matches: 3. Germline V gives CDR1 SGHTA, CDR2 FQGNSA. The CDR3 region is CASSLVPSGSTDTQYF. Here the CDR3 DNA reads TGTGCCAGCAGCTTAGTCCCTAGCGGGAGCACAGATACGCAGTATTTT.

CDR3 in amino acids: CASSLEPGQEHGYTF. The CDR3 region has the DNA TGCGCCAGCAGCTTGGAACCGGGACAGGAGCATGGCTACACCTTC. This chain connects TRBV5-1 to TRBJ1-2, with 8 nucleotides matching TRBD1. The V and J ends lost 0 bases and 6 bases, in that order; junction bases with no gene match: 7. The CDR3 runs 15 residues. In germline, CDR1 is SGHRS, CDR2 YFSETQ.

This chain joins TRBV7-7 and TRBJ2-2; 8 bases line up with TRBD2. Germline CDR1 reads SSHAT; CDR2 reads FNYEAQ (reference sequence). The CDR3 consists of 15 residues. The CDR3 DNA is TGTGCTAGCGGGATGGGGACAACGAACACCGGGGAGCTGTTTTTT. Translating it yields CASGMGTTNTGELFF.

The chain is built from TRBV6-5 and TRBJ2-7; 8 bases align to TRBD1. V shed 10 bases and J 9 bases; nucleotides not matched to a gene: 8. This CDR3 is built from 11 residues. CDR1 is MNHEY, CDR2 SVGAGI, per germline. In nucleotides, the CDR3 is TGTGCCACCTATGGACAGGGATCGCAGTACTTC. Its protein product is CATYGQGSQYF.

Notes on this clone: Other nucleotide sequences in the sample specify the same CDR3. The chain uses TRBV2 and TRBJ2-5; 8 bases agree with TRBD1. The CDR3 is 13 residues long. Germline trimming cut 4 bases from V and 5 bases from J; bases unmatched to any gene: 3. Germline loops: CDR1 SNHLY, CDR2 FYNNEI. CDR3 sequence (DNA): TGTGCCAGCAGTGTGTACAGGGGGGAGACCCAGTACTTC. Protein: CASSVYRGETQYF.

The chain joins TRBV2 to TRBJ1-1, with a tentative D call TRBD1 (5 bases). Per the germline V gene, CDR1 is SNHLY and CDR2 is FYNNEI. The CDR3 covers 15 residues. Trimming left V 1 base short and J 3 bases short, with 12 bases between. The CDR3 nucleotides are TGTGCCAGCAGTGAAGTTAGGGGAAGTTACACTGAAGCTTTCTTT. It translates to CASSEVRGSYTEAFF. The full variable domain, in which reference TRBV2 and TRBJ1-1 provide the parts outside the CDR3, is EPEVTQTPSHQVTQMGQEVILRCVPISNHLYFYWYRQILGQKVEFLVSFYNNEISEKSEIFDDQFSVERPDGSNFTLKIRSTKLEDSAMYFCASSEVRGSYTEAFFGQGTRLTVV.

The rearrangement uses TRBV7-3 and TRBJ2-4; D is possibly TRBD2 (5 bases). The CDR3 loop spans 18 amino acids. The V end was cut by 1 base, the J end by 0 bases, with 16 bases between. Germline V gene data show CDR1 as SGHTA and CDR2 as FQGTGA. CDR3 protein: CASSLKDSAKIAKNIQYF. CDR3 coding DNA: TGTGCCAGCAGCTTAAAGGACTCAGCCAAGATAGCCAAAAACATTCAGTACTTC.

Notes on this clone: A far larger clone lies a single base away; this is likely a read error. The CDR3: CASSEQGEGAKNIQCF. CDR3 DNA sequence: TGTGCCAGCAGTGAGCAGGGGGAAGGGGCCAAAAACATTCAGTGCTTC. This sequence joins TRBV6-1 and TRBJ2-4; 7 nucleotides align to TRBD1. The CDR3 loop spans 16 amino acids. Germline loops: CDR1 MNHNS, CDR2 SASEGT.

This clone came up many times. The sample has other DNA sequences that encode this CDR3 too. The rearrangement joins TRBV5-1 to TRBJ1-1; D ambiguous. Germline loops: CDR1 SGHRS, CDR2 YFSETQ. This CDR3 spans 13 amino acids. V lost 5 bases, J lost 4 bases, and 12 bases lay in between. This chain's CDR3 is CASSIWVGTEAFF. The CDR3, as DNA: TGCGCCAGCAGTATATGGGTCGGCACTGAAGCTTTCTTT. Combining the CDR3 with reference TRBV5-1 and TRBJ1-1 gives the whole variable domain KAGVTQTPRYLIKTRGQQVTLSCSPISGHRSVSWYQQTPGQGLQFLFEYFSETQRNKGNFPGRFSGRQFSNSRSEMNVSTLELGDSALYLCASSIWVGTEAFFGQGTRLTVV.

The rearrangement uses TRBV5-1 and TRBJ2-7; no definite D call. V was pared by 4 bases and J by 2 bases, with 13 bases between. This CDR3 region has 14 residues. Germline CDR1 is SGHRS and CDR2 is YFSETQ. CDR3 loop: CASSPGPSTYEQYF. DNA of the CDR3: TGCGCCAGCAGCCCCGGCCCATCAACCTACGAGCAGTACTTC.

The chain uses TRBV30 and TRBJ1-2; D is unclear. The V end lost 6 bases, the J end lost 4 bases, and 15 bases lay between the germline ends. Looked up from germline, CDR1 is GTSNPN and CDR2 is SVGIG (reference sequence). CDR3 size: 13 residues. CDR3 amino acids: CACTHDSGYGYTF. In nucleotides, the CDR3 is TGTGCCTGCACACACGACTCCGGCTATGGCTACACCTTC.

This chain joins TRBV4-3 and TRBJ2-7, with a weak D call TRBD2 (6 bases). The CDR3 length is 15 residues. V lost 1 base, J lost 4 bases, and 14 bases lay in between. Germline values: CDR1 LGHNA, CDR2 YSLEER. This CDR3 reads CASSQGAGTFYEQYF. In DNA, the CDR3 is TGCGCCAGCAGCCAAGGAGCCGGGACTTTTTACGAGCAGTACTTC.

This clone showed up just a few times. The chain employs TRBV30 and TRBJ1-2; D not resolved. Germline assignment: CDR1 GTSNPN and CDR2 SVGIG (reference sequence). V shed 3 bases and J shed 2 bases, with 7 bases lying between them. CDR3 length: 12 amino acids. CDR3 region: CAWRLGNYGYTF. Here the CDR3 DNA reads TGTGCCTGGAGACTCGGGAACTATGGCTACACCTTC.

This clone was picked up one time. The CDR3 DNA reads as TGTGCCAGCAGCTCGCCAGCCTCCGACTCTGGAAACACCATATATTTT. It translates to CASSSPASDSGNTIYF. The chain combines TRBV5-6 with TRBJ1-3; D ambiguous. The V gene's germline CDR1 is SGHDT and CDR2 YYEEEE. V lost 3 bases and J lost 0, with 13 bases in between. There are 16 residues in the CDR3.

This chain joins TRBV5-4 and TRBJ1-2; 7 bases agree with TRBD1. V gave up 4 bases and J gave up 2 bases; unmatched junction bases: 17. Germline V CDR1 and CDR2: SGHNT, YYREEE (reference sequence). The CDR3 consists of 18 residues. In DNA form, the CDR3 reads TGTGCCAGCAGCCGCGGGGGAGGGACAGATAAAATAAACTATGGCTACACCTTC. Translated, it gives CASSRGGGTDKINYGYTF.